The rows below give T cell receptor beta chains drawn from one sample of a study of long-term antiretroviral therapy in people with HIV. Assay: immunoSEQ multiplex PCR; the TCRdb copy retains only in-frame clones and omits some. The sample shows 20,000 to 25,000 clones, 95% of them seen only once. The sequences come from unsorted PBMCs, collected around 5 years after starting antiretroviral therapy. These receptors were obtained from a woman aged 50 to 60 with HIV. The CDR3 runs from the conserved cysteine through the conserved F or W. A D gene is named only where the DNA matches it firmly. Clone sizes are given selectively: once, few, many, or a class where the clone is expanded.

v_gene: TRBV21-1
d_gene: NA
abundance: NA
j_gene: TRBJ2-2
CDR3nt: TGTGCCAGCAGTCCCGACTGTCGGGAGGACTCTATGAACACCGGGGAGCTGTTTTTT
CDR3aa: CASSPDCREDSMNTGELFF

v_gene: TRBV7-8
d_gene: TRBD2
abundance: NA
j_gene: TRBJ2-3
CDR3nt: TGTGCCAGCAGCTTAGTCGGGGGGACAGATACGCAGTATTTT
CDR3aa: CASSLVGGTDTQYF

v_gene: TRBV5-4
d_gene: TRBD2
abundance: NA
j_gene: TRBJ2-7
CDR3nt: TGTGCCAGCAGCTTGGCGGCGGGAGGGTCCTACGAGCAGTACTTC
CDR3aa: CASSLAAGGSYEQYF

v_gene: TRBV19
d_gene: NA
abundance: NA
j_gene: TRBJ2-3
CDR3nt: TGTGCCAGTAGTATGAGTCAGCCGAATACGCAGTATTTT
CDR3aa: CASSMSQPNTQYF

v_gene: TRBV28
d_gene: NA
abundance: NA
j_gene: TRBJ2-7
CDR3nt: TGTGCCAGCAGTCCAAACCCCCCTGGGGGGAAATACGAGCAGTACTTC
CDR3aa: CASSPNPPGGKYEQYF

v_gene: TRBV27
d_gene: TRBD2
abundance: NA
j_gene: TRBJ2-5
CDR3nt: TGTGCCAGCAGTTTCGACGCGGGAGATGAGACCCAGTACTTC
CDR3aa: CASSFDAGDETQYF

v_gene: TRBV9
d_gene: TRBD2
abundance: NA
j_gene: TRBJ2-7
CDR3nt: TGTGCCAGCAGCCGAGGACTAGCGGGTGACAGCTACGAGCAGTACTTC
CDR3aa: CASSRGLAGDSYEQYF

v_gene: TRBV5-1
d_gene: NA
abundance: NA
j_gene: TRBJ2-3
CDR3nt: TGCGCCAGCAATGCAGATACGCAGTATTTT
CDR3aa: CASNADTQYF

v_gene: TRBV5-4
d_gene: TRBD2
abundance: NA
j_gene: TRBJ2-7
CDR3nt: TGTGCCAGCAGCAGTAGCGGGAGGCCCGACGAGCAGTACTTC
CDR3aa: CASSSSGRPDEQYF

v_gene: TRBV5-1
d_gene: NA
abundance: NA
j_gene: TRBJ1-5
CDR3nt: TGCGCCAGCAGTATTACCAGCAATCAGCCCCAGCATTTT
CDR3aa: CASSITSNQPQHF

v_gene: TRBV14
d_gene: TRBD2
abundance: NA
j_gene: TRBJ2-5
CDR3nt: TGTGCCAGCAGCCGCGGACTAGCGGGAGGGACACAAGAGACCCAGTACTTC
CDR3aa: CASSRGLAGGTQETQYF

v_gene: TRBV4-3
d_gene: NA
abundance: NA
j_gene: TRBJ1-4
CDR3nt: TGCGCCAGCAGCCAAGCCACAGGAGCAACTAATGAAAAACTGTTTTTT
CDR3aa: CASSQATGATNEKLFF

v_gene: TRBV14
d_gene: NA
abundance: NA
j_gene: TRBJ2-7
CDR3nt: TGTGCCAGCAGCCAAGATCTACCGAGGTCCTACGAGCAGTACTTC
CDR3aa: CASSQDLPRSYEQYF

v_gene: TRBV2
d_gene: TRBD1
abundance: NA
j_gene: TRBJ1-1
CDR3nt: TGTGCCAGCAGCCCCGGGACAGGGGTCGCGGGTGCTTTCTTT
CDR3aa: CASSPGTGVAGAFF

v_gene: TRBV25-1
d_gene: NA
abundance: NA
j_gene: TRBJ2-1
CDR3nt: TGTGCCAGCAGTGACCCCAATCGGGATGAGCAGTTCTTC
CDR3aa: CASSDPNRDEQFF

v_gene: TRBV12-5
d_gene: NA
abundance: few
j_gene: TRBJ1-2
CDR3nt: TGTGCTAGTGGTCTACCCGATCTGGTTCTCACCTTC
CDR3aa: CASGLPDLVLTF

v_gene: TRBV7-8
d_gene: NA
abundance: NA
j_gene: TRBJ1-1
CDR3nt: TGTGCCAGCAGCGTCCTAAACACTGAAGCTTTCTTT
CDR3aa: CASSVLNTEAFF

v_gene: TRBV27
d_gene: TRBD2
abundance: NA
j_gene: TRBJ2-5
CDR3nt: TGTGCCAGCAGACATCTAGCGGGAGACGAGACCCAGTACTTC
CDR3aa: CASRHLAGDETQYF

v_gene: TRBV2
d_gene: TRBD1
abundance: NA
j_gene: TRBJ1-5
CDR3nt: TGTGCCAGCAGTGTTAGAGACAGGGGGGGTCAGCCCCAGCATTTT
CDR3aa: CASSVRDRGGQPQHF

v_gene: TRBV5-6
d_gene: NA
abundance: NA
j_gene: TRBJ2-7
CDR3nt: TGTGCCAGCAGCCAACTAGGCGAGCAGTACTTC
CDR3aa: CASSQLGEQYF

v_gene: TRBV27
d_gene: TRBD1
abundance: once
j_gene: TRBJ1-1
CDR3nt: TGTGCCAGCAGTATGAATCCGCCGGGACAGATTATGAACACTGAAGCTTTCTTT
CDR3aa: CASSMNPPGQIMNTEAFF

v_gene: TRBV10-3
d_gene: TRBD1
abundance: NA
j_gene: TRBJ2-7
CDR3nt: TGTGCCATCAGTCTTCAACTGGGACAGTTCCTAGACTTC
CDR3aa: CAISLQLGQFLDF

v_gene: TRBV29-1
d_gene: TRBD1
abundance: NA
j_gene: TRBJ2-2
CDR3nt: TGCAGCGTAGAACCGGGACAGGGTACCGGGGAGCTGTTTTTT
CDR3aa: CSVEPGQGTGELFF

v_gene: TRBV7-9
d_gene: TRBD2
abundance: NA
j_gene: TRBJ2-5
CDR3nt: TGTGCCAGCAGCCGTCGACTAGCGGCACAAGAGACCCAGTACTTC
CDR3aa: CASSRRLAAQETQYF

v_gene: TRBV29-1
d_gene: TRBD2
abundance: NA
j_gene: TRBJ2-3
CDR3nt: TGCAGCGCCCGCGGGACAGAGCTAGCGGGAGGGAGCACAGATACGCAGTATTTT
CDR3aa: CSARGTELAGGSTDTQYF

v_gene: TRBV5-1
d_gene: TRBD1
abundance: once
j_gene: TRBJ2-1
CDR3nt: TGCGCCAGCAGGCAGGGACAGGGTAGTAACAATGAGCAGTTCTTC
CDR3aa: CASRQGQGSNNEQFF

v_gene: TRBV29-1
d_gene: NA
abundance: NA
j_gene: TRBJ2-3
CDR3nt: TGCAGCGCATCCTCTCGGGACACAGATACGCAGTATTTT
CDR3aa: CSASSRDTDTQYF

v_gene: TRBV28
d_gene: TRBD2
abundance: NA
j_gene: TRBJ2-7
CDR3nt: TGTGCCAGCAGTTTAGTAAGACTAGCGGGGAACTCCTACGAGCAGTACTTC
CDR3aa: CASSLVRLAGNSYEQYF

v_gene: TRBV7-2
d_gene: TRBD2
abundance: NA
j_gene: TRBJ2-7
CDR3nt: TGTGCCAGCAGCTTATGGGCTAGCGGGAGCTCCTACGAGCAGTACTTC
CDR3aa: CASSLWASGSSYEQYF

v_gene: TRBV6-6
d_gene: NA
abundance: NA
j_gene: TRBJ1-1
CDR3nt: TGTGCCAGCAGCGATACGGGGACGGGGAACACTGAAGCTTTCTTT
CDR3aa: CASSDTGTGNTEAFF

v_gene: TRBV27
d_gene: NA
abundance: NA
j_gene: TRBJ2-7
CDR3nt: TGTGCCAGCAGTCCTCGACTACCCTCCTGGGGAGAGCAGTACTTC
CDR3aa: CASSPRLPSWGEQYF

v_gene: TRBV6-1
d_gene: TRBD2
abundance: NA
j_gene: TRBJ2-1
CDR3nt: TGTGCCAGCGAAACAAGCGGGAGTAATGAGCAGTTCTTC
CDR3aa: CASETSGSNEQFF

v_gene: TRBV27
d_gene: NA
abundance: NA
j_gene: TRBJ1-5
CDR3nt: TGTGCCAGCAGTGCGACGTACAGCGCCATTAAGCCCCAGCATTTT
CDR3aa: CASSATYSAIKPQHF

v_gene: TRBV4-1
d_gene: TRBD1
abundance: NA
j_gene: TRBJ2-3
CDR3nt: TGCGCCAGCAGCCAACTCCCGGGACAGGGGGCAGATACGCAGTATTTT
CDR3aa: CASSQLPGQGADTQYF

v_gene: TRBV9
d_gene: TRBD2
abundance: NA
j_gene: TRBJ2-7
CDR3nt: TGTGCCAGCAGCCTCGGACTAGCGGAAACCTACGAGCAGTACTTC
CDR3aa: CASSLGLAETYEQYF

v_gene: TRBV29-1
d_gene: NA
abundance: few
j_gene: TRBJ2-1
CDR3nt: TGCAGCGTTGAAGATAGAGGGGGTCCGAAAAACAATGAGCAGTTCTTC
CDR3aa: CSVEDRGGPKNNEQFF

v_gene: TRBV28
d_gene: NA
abundance: NA
j_gene: TRBJ2-7
CDR3nt: TGTGCCAGCAGTTTAGGGGCGGTGAGCTCCTACGAGCAGTACTTC
CDR3aa: CASSLGAVSSYEQYF

v_gene: TRBV6-5
d_gene: NA
abundance: NA
j_gene: TRBJ1-2
CDR3nt: TGTGCCAGCAGTTACGGGGCAGGACGAGGTCCCTATGGCTACACCTTC
CDR3aa: CASSYGAGRGPYGYTF

v_gene: TRBV6-5
d_gene: NA
abundance: NA
j_gene: TRBJ1-2
CDR3nt: TGTGCCAGCAGTACAGGGTACTATGGCTACACCTTC
CDR3aa: CASSTGYYGYTF

v_gene: TRBV6-5
d_gene: NA
abundance: once
j_gene: TRBJ1-1
CDR3nt: TGTGCCAGCAGTTATACGGTGAACACTGAAGCTTTCTTT
CDR3aa: CASSYTVNTEAFF

v_gene: TRBV27
d_gene: TRBD1
abundance: NA
j_gene: TRBJ2-7
CDR3nt: TGTGCCAGCAGTTCTCCACAGGGGGCCGGGTACGAGCAGTACTTC
CDR3aa: CASSSPQGAGYEQYF

v_gene: TRBV19
d_gene: TRBD1
abundance: NA
j_gene: TRBJ2-7
CDR3nt: TGTGCCAGTAGTACTCACTCGGGACAGGGTTTCTACGAGCAGTACTTC
CDR3aa: CASSTHSGQGFYEQYF

v_gene: TRBV9
d_gene: TRBD1
abundance: NA
j_gene: TRBJ2-4
CDR3nt: TGTGCCAGCAGCGCCAACCATGGACAGGGGGCTAACATTCAGTACTTC
CDR3aa: CASSANHGQGANIQYF

v_gene: TRBV18
d_gene: TRBD2
abundance: NA
j_gene: TRBJ2-5
CDR3nt: TGTGCCAGCTCACCAATAACGGGGGGAGAAGAGACCCAGTACTTC
CDR3aa: CASSPITGGEETQYF

v_gene: TRBV19
d_gene: TRBD2
abundance: NA
j_gene: TRBJ2-1
CDR3nt: TGTGCCAGTAGTATAACTGGACTAGCGGGAGGTTTTGAGCAGTTCTTC
CDR3aa: CASSITGLAGGFEQFF

v_gene: TRBV7-2
d_gene: NA
abundance: NA
j_gene: TRBJ1-1
CDR3nt: TGTGCCAGCAGCCTAGGAGGGGTAACTGAAGCTTTCTTT
CDR3aa: CASSLGGVTEAFF

v_gene: TRBV4-1
d_gene: NA
abundance: NA
j_gene: TRBJ1-1
CDR3nt: TGCGCCAGCAGCCCCGGACAGAGTTACACTGAAGCTTTCTTT
CDR3aa: CASSPGQSYTEAFF

v_gene: TRBV5-1
d_gene: NA
abundance: NA
j_gene: TRBJ1-1
CDR3nt: TGCGCCAGCAGCTTGCGTGCGGCCGGGGGGACTGAAGCTTTCTTT
CDR3aa: CASSLRAAGGTEAFF